The 21 T cell receptor beta chains below come from one sample, sequenced in a study of tumor-infiltrating lymphocytes in localized non-small cell lung cancer. Repertoires were generated with immunoSEQ multiplex PCR, while TCRdb's copy carries only in-frame clones and drops some. Here the sample spans around 23,000 clones, around 67% being singletons. Sequenced: lung tumor tissue. All receptors derive from a human donor with non-small cell lung cancer.

The chain has TRBV7-2 and TRBJ2-7, with 7 bases fitting TRBD2. The CDR3 extends over 15 amino acids. V shed 0 bases and J 3 bases; nucleotides not matched to a gene: 5. Germline V gene lookup returns CDR1 SGHTA and CDR2 FQGNSA. The CDR3 reads CASSLASGAGYEQYF. The CDR3 bases are TGTGCCAGCAGCTTAGCGAGCGGGGCTGGCTACGAGCAGTACTTC.

The chain carries TRBV9 and TRBJ2-6; D is possibly TRBD1 or TRBD2 (5 bases each). The germline V gene has CDR1 SGDLS and CDR2 YYNGEE. Trimming took off 1 base at V and 1 base at J, with 12 bases between the two ends. This CDR3 has 17 amino acids. CDR3 DNA: TGTGCCAGCAGCGTACACCCAGGGAGTTCTGGGGCCAACGTCCTGACTTTC. This codes for CASSVHPGSSGANVLTF. Variable domain in full (rest from reference TRBV9 and TRBJ2-6): DSGVTQTPKHLITATGQRVTLRCSPRSGDLSVYWYQQSLDQGLQFLIQYYNGEERAKGNILERFSAQQFPDLHSELNLSSLELGDSALYFCASSVHPGSSGANVLTFGAGSRLTVL.

The V and J genes are TRBV29-1 and TRBJ1-2, with unresolved D. CDR3 length: 11 residues. The germline gives CDR1 SQVTM, CDR2 ANQGSEA. V was clipped by 3 bases and J by 0 bases, with 2 bases between them. CDR3 sequence reads: CSVEANYGYTF. CDR3 nucleotide sequence: TGCAGCGTTGAGGCTAACTATGGCTACACCTTC.

In the case of this clone: The same CDR3 is also encoded by other DNA sequences in this sample. V usage is TRBV5-1 and J usage is TRBJ1-1, with D maybe TRBD1 (5 bases). Germline lookup yields CDR1 SGHRS and CDR2 YFSETQ. There are 14 residues in the CDR3. Trimming pared 0 bases from V and 3 bases from J, leaving 9 bases between. CDR3 residues: CASSLAGGDTEAFF. The CDR3 DNA reads as TGCGCCAGCAGCTTGGCCGGGGGTGACACTGAAGCTTTCTTT.

This chain links TRBV4-3 with TRBJ1-1, with D hard to call. Germline V CDR1 and CDR2: LGHNA, YSLEER. This CDR3 is built from 19 residues. The V end lost 3 bases, the J end lost 4 bases, and 27 bases lay between the germline ends. CDR3: CASSQQTVSTHAAVTEAFF. The CDR3, as DNA: TGCGCCAGCAGCCAGCAGACCGTGTCGACCCATGCCGCTGTCACTGAAGCTTTCTTT.

Concerning this clone itself: A read error may account for a junction end that differs from germline. The chain couples TRBV27 to TRBJ1-6; D uncertain. Germline V CDR1 and CDR2: MNHEY, SMNVEV (reference sequence). The CDR3 is 15 residues long. CDR3 in amino acids: CASTSGRRNNSPLHF. CDR3 DNA sequence: TGTGCCAGCACGTCGGGCAGGAGGAATAATTCGCCCCTCCACTTT.

The chain has TRBV4-3 and TRBJ1-6; maybe TRBD1 (6 bases). The germline CDR1 and CDR2 sequences are LGHNA and YSLEER. V was shortened by 1 base and J by 10 bases, with 14 bases between the two germline ends. This CDR3 is built from 15 residues. The CDR3 bases are TGCGCCAGCAGCCAAGGGGCAGGGGAGGAATCACCCCTCCACTTT. It yields the protein CASSQGAGEESPLHF.

The chain carries TRBV13 and TRBJ2-1; 8 bases map to TRBD2. CDR1 is PRHDT, CDR2 FYEKMQ, per germline (reference sequence). The CDR3 loop spans 16 amino acids. The trim removed 5 bases at V and 5 bases at J, leaving 11 bases unmatched. The CDR3 spells CASSRLLSGGHNEQFF. The DNA of the CDR3 is TGTGCCAGCAGCCGACTCCTTTCGGGGGGGCACAATGAGCAGTTCTTC.

The chain employs TRBV9 and TRBJ1-1; TRBD1 agrees at 9 bases. The CDR3 is 15 residues long. Trimming at V came to 4 bases and at J to 2 bases, leaving 6 bases not matched to a gene. Germline CDR1 reads SGDLS; CDR2 reads YYNGEE. CDR3 sequence (DNA): TGTGCCAGCAGCTCCAGACAGGGGGTTAACACTGAAGCTTTCTTT. It codes for CASSSRQGVNTEAFF.

The chain carries TRBV7-2 and TRBJ2-1, with 9 bases identical to TRBD1. Unmatched junction bases numbered 6, after V lost 1 base and J lost 5 bases. Germline-derived CDR1 and CDR2 are SGHTA and FQGNSA. The CDR3 consists of 16 residues. The CDR3 nucleotides read TGTGCCAGCAGCTTAGTCGGGACAGGGATTAACAATGAGCAGTTCTTC. It specifies CASSLVGTGINNEQFF.

In this sample, this clone turned up once. V gene TRBV4-3 combines with J gene TRBJ2-1; possibly TRBD2 for D (7 bases). Germline V CDR1 and CDR2: LGHNA, YSLEER. CDR3 size: 15 residues. Trimming took 0 bases from V and 10 from J, leaving 16 bases between them. As DNA, the CDR3 is TGCGCCAGCAGCCAAGATGATAACGGGGGGCGAGAGCAGTTCTTC. Translation: CASSQDDNGGREQFF.

The gene calls are TRBV5-8 and TRBJ1-4, with 10 bases fitting TRBD1. Germline CDR1 SGHTS, CDR2 YDEGEE. Losses at the gene ends were 0 bases for V and 8 bases for J; bases not matched to a gene: 19. This CDR3 is built from 20 residues. The CDR3 loop is CASSLGRPGQGPRQWEKLFF. The CDR3 region has the DNA TGTGCCAGCAGCTTGGGCCGCCCGGGACAGGGGCCGCGTCAGTGGGAAAAACTGTTTTTT.

The genes are TRBV7-8 and TRBJ2-1; 10 nucleotides line up with TRBD2. The CDR3 is 14 residues long. Trimming took 5 bases from V and 6 from J; bases not matched to a gene: 4. Germline V gene lookup returns CDR1 SGHVS and CDR2 FQNEAQ. This CDR3 is CASSPWTSGNEQFF. The CDR3, as DNA: TGTGCCAGCAGCCCCTGGACTAGCGGCAATGAGCAGTTCTTC.

This sequence joins TRBV7-8 and TRBJ2-1; 8 bases agree with TRBD2. This CDR3 region has 14 residues. The germline gives CDR1 SGHVS, CDR2 FQNEAQ. After removal of 7 bases from V and 9 bases from J, the junction contained 11 bases not matched to a gene. DNA for the CDR3: TGTGCCAGCAACCCGGGACTAGTTCTTACTGAGCAGTTCTTC. The encoded protein is CASNPGLVLTEQFF.

The chain uses TRBV11-2 and TRBJ2-7; 11 positions match TRBD1. The CDR3 covers 15 residues. Germline V gene data show CDR1 as SGHAT and CDR2 as FQNNGV. With 5 bases clipped from V and 3 bases from J, the junction kept 6 bases outside the gene matches. CDR3 sequence (DNA): TGTGCCAGCAGCCAACGGGGACAGGGGGGCTACGAGCAGTACTTC. The encoded protein is CASSQRGQGGYEQYF.

This CDR3 reads CASRNDRGFSPLHF. The CDR3 region has the DNA TGTGCCAGTAGGAATGACAGGGGGTTTTCACCCCTCCACTTT. V is TRBV19 and J is TRBJ1-6, with 9 positions matching TRBD1. Germline V gives CDR1 LNHDA, CDR2 SQIVND (reference sequence). This CDR3 comprises 14 residues. Germline trimming cut 6 bases from V and 9 bases from J; bases unmatched to any gene: 6.

The CDR3: CASSPSWGKETQYF. The CDR3 nucleotides are TGTGCCAGCTCACCGTCGTGGGGGAAAGAGACCCAGTACTTC. V and J are TRBV18 and TRBJ2-5; D assignment may be TRBD1 or TRBD2 (5 bases each). The germline CDR1 and CDR2 sequences are KGHSH and LQKENI. This CDR3 spans 14 amino acids. The germline V and J ends were trimmed by 3 bases and 3 bases, with 11 bases remaining between them.

This clone was seen only a few times. The chain joins TRBV10-1 to TRBJ1-3; no reliable D call. The germline V and J ends were trimmed by 6 bases and 0 bases, with 6 bases remaining between them. Germline V CDR1 and CDR2: WNHNN, SYGVQD (reference sequence). The CDR3 sequence is 13 residues long. CDR3 sequence reads: CASRSVSGNTIYF. CDR3 sequence (DNA): TGCGCCAGCAGGTCGGTCTCTGGAAACACCATATATTTT.

Here the CDR3 reads CASSPGQGVVYEQYF. CDR3 DNA: TGTGCCAGCAGTCCCGGACAGGGGGTGGTCTACGAGCAGTACTTC. V usage is TRBV14 and J usage is TRBJ2-7; 10 nucleotides align to TRBD1. Trimming took 6 bases from V and 3 from J; bases not matched to a gene: 8. Germline values: CDR1 SGHDN, CDR2 FVKESK. The CDR3 consists of 15 residues.

V and J are TRBV5-1 and TRBJ1-3, with D unresolved. CDR3 length: 13 amino acids. Germline V gives CDR1 SGHRS, CDR2 YFSETQ. V was trimmed by 2 bases and J by 0 bases, leaving 3 bases between them. The CDR3 DNA reads as TGCGCCAGCAGCTTCAGCTCTGGAAACACCATATATTTT. This sequence encodes CASSFSSGNTIYF.

The chain carries TRBV5-1 and TRBJ2-7, with D perhaps TRBD1 (6 bases). The CDR3 length is 15 residues. The germline gives CDR1 SGHRS, CDR2 YFSETQ. Trimming pared 0 bases from V and 7 bases from J, leaving 17 bases between. The chain's CDR3 is CASSLGGQGLGEQYF. The CDR3 nucleotides are TGCGCCAGCAGCTTGGGGGGTCAGGGGCTTGGGGAGCAGTACTTC.